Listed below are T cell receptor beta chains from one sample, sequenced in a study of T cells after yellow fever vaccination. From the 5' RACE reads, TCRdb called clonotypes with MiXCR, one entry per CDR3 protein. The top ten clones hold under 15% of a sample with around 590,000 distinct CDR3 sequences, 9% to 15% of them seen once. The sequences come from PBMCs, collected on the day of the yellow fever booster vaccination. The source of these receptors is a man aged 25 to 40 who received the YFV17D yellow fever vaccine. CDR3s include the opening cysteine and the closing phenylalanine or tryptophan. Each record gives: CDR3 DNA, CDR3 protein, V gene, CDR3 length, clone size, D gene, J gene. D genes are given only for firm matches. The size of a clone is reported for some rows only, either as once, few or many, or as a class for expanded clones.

DNA: TGTGCCAGCAGCATACACCTGAACACTGAAGCTTTCTTT
CDR3: CASSIHLNTEAFF
V: TRBV14
length: 13
size: .
D: .
J: TRBJ1-1

DNA: TGTGCCAGCTCACCCTCCTATACCACCGGGATTGAAGCTTTCTTT
CDR3: CASSPSYTTGIEAFF
V: TRBV18
length: 15
size: few
D: .
J: TRBJ1-1

DNA: TGTGCCACCGGGGGGACTAGCGGTTACAATGAGCAGTTCTTC
CDR3: CATGGTSGYNEQFF
V: TRBV25-1
length: 14
size: .
D: TRBD2
J: TRBJ2-1

DNA: TGTGCCAGCAGTCTAGGGCCACTAGCGGGAGGCATCAATGAGCAGTTCTTC
CDR3: CASSLGPLAGGINEQFF
V: TRBV27
length: 17
size: few
D: TRBD2
J: TRBJ2-1

DNA: TGTGCCAGCTCACCATCGGGACAGGGTCGTGAGCAGTTCTTC
CDR3: CASSPSGQGREQFF
V: TRBV18
length: 14
size: once
D: TRBD1
J: TRBJ2-1

DNA: TGTGCCAGCAGTTACTCCAAGCAGGGACGAGGGGAGCAGTACTTC
CDR3: CASSYSKQGRGEQYF
V: TRBV6-5
length: 15
size: few
D: .
J: TRBJ2-7

DNA: TGTGCCAGCAGTTACCCTGGGACTAGCGGGAGGGCCCGAGGAGAGACCCAGTACTTC
CDR3: CASSYPGTSGRARGETQYF
V: TRBV6-5
length: 19
size: few
D: TRBD2
J: TRBJ2-5

DNA: TGTGCCAGCAGCGTGGGTGGCCTTGGGGATGAGCAGTTCTTC
CDR3: CASSVGGLGDEQFF
V: TRBV9
length: 14
size: .
D: .
J: TRBJ2-1

DNA: TGCAGTGCTAGAGTCCTCGGAGGAGGGGGTTTAAGCTCCTACAATGAGCAGTTCTTC
CDR3: CSARVLGGGGLSSYNEQFF
V: TRBV20-1
length: 19
size: .
D: .
J: TRBJ2-1

DNA: TGTGCCAGCAGCTTCGACAGGGGATCAGCTTTCTTT
CDR3: CASSFDRGSAFF
V: TRBV5-4
length: 12
size: .
D: TRBD1
J: TRBJ1-1

DNA: TGTGCCATTCGGAAACGCGGGAGAGAGAGCACCGGGGAGCTGTTTTTT
CDR3: CAIRKRGRESTGELFF
V: TRBV10-3
length: 16
size: many
D: TRBD2
J: TRBJ2-2

DNA: TGCGCCAACAGCTTGGCCGTAACAGGGATGGGGTCGAACACTGAAGCTTTCTTT
CDR3: CANSLAVTGMGSNTEAFF
V: TRBV5-1
length: 18
size: few
D: .
J: TRBJ1-1

DNA: TGTGCCAGCAGTCCCTCCCTTCTTTGGGAGCAGTACTTC
CDR3: CASSPSLLWEQYF
V: TRBV6-2/TRBV6-3
length: 13
size: .
D: .
J: TRBJ2-7

DNA: TGTGCCAGCAGCCCCCCGAGGAGAACCAATGAGCAGTTCTTC
CDR3: CASSPPRRTNEQFF
V: TRBV7-2
length: 14
size: few
D: .
J: TRBJ2-1

DNA: TGTGCCAGCAGTTTAAGACCACCCGCTAATTCACCCCTCCACTTT
CDR3: CASSLRPPANSPLHF
V: TRBV12-3/TRBV12-4
length: 15
size: .
D: .
J: TRBJ1-6

DNA: TGTGCCAGCAGCTTGGGCGGGGATTTAAAACTGTTTTTT
CDR3: CASSLGGDLKLFF
V: TRBV5-6
length: 13
size: few
D: .
J: TRBJ1-4

DNA: TGTGCCAGCAGTTATCCAGCTAGCGGAGTAAAAGAGCAGTACTTC
CDR3: CASSYPASGVKEQYF
V: TRBV28
length: 15
size: few
D: TRBD2
J: TRBJ2-7

DNA: TGCAGCGTTGAACTTGTGGCGGGAGGGCCTAGTGAGCAGTTCTTC
CDR3: CSVELVAGGPSEQFF
V: TRBV29-1
length: 15
size: few
D: TRBD2
J: TRBJ2-1

DNA: TGTGCCAGCAGCTTCAACATCGGGCAGCCCCAGCATTTT
CDR3: CASSFNIGQPQHF
V: TRBV7-2
length: 13
size: few
D: .
J: TRBJ1-5

DNA: TGCAGTGCTAGATCCCCGCAGGCGGGGAACACTGAAGCTTTCTTT
CDR3: CSARSPQAGNTEAFF
V: TRBV20-1
length: 15
size: few
D: .
J: TRBJ1-1

DNA: TGCAGTGCTGATGACAGCGGAAACACCATATATTTT
CDR3: CSADDSGNTIYF
V: TRBV20-1
length: 12
size: .
D: .
J: TRBJ1-3

DNA: TGTGCAAGCAACCTTCGGGGTTCCGGGGCCAACGTCCTGACTTTC
CDR3: CASNLRGSGANVLTF
V: TRBV27
length: 15
size: .
D: .
J: TRBJ2-6

DNA: TGTGCCAGCTCAACGGGACTAGCGGGAGGAGGAGAGACCCAGTACTTC
CDR3: CASSTGLAGGGETQYF
V: TRBV18
length: 16
size: .
D: TRBD2
J: TRBJ2-5

DNA: TGTGCCAGCAGTTATAGCGGGAGGGCAAGCGGGGAGCTGTTTTTT
CDR3: CASSYSGRASGELFF
V: TRBV6-5
length: 15
size: few
D: TRBD2
J: TRBJ2-2

DNA: TGTGCCAGCTCAGAGGCGGGGGGCTCCTACGAGCAGTACTTC
CDR3: CASSEAGGSYEQYF
V: TRBV3-1
length: 14
size: .
D: TRBD2
J: TRBJ2-7

DNA: TGCGCCAGCAGTGAGGGACAGGGAGAGACCCAGTACTTC
CDR3: CASSEGQGETQYF
V: TRBV5-1
length: 13
size: many
D: TRBD1
J: TRBJ2-5

DNA: TGCAGTGCTAGAGAAGGCGGGAGTGAGCAGTACTTC
CDR3: CSAREGGSEQYF
V: TRBV20-1
length: 12
size: .
D: TRBD2
J: TRBJ2-7

DNA: TGTGCCAGCAAACCTCTAAGCACAGATACGCAGTATTTT
CDR3: CASKPLSTDTQYF
V: TRBV7-2
length: 13
size: few
D: .
J: TRBJ2-3

DNA: TGCGCCAGCAGCTACTTTGGACAGGCGGCCAAAAACATTCAGTACTTC
CDR3: CASSYFGQAAKNIQYF
V: TRBV5-1
length: 16
size: .
D: TRBD1
J: TRBJ2-4

DNA: TGTGCCAGCAGCCAAGATCTGGTGGGGACAGGGATTACCGGGGAGCTGTTTTTT
CDR3: CASSQDLVGTGITGELFF
V: TRBV4-2
length: 18
size: .
D: TRBD1
J: TRBJ2-2

DNA: TGTGCCAGCAGCGCGGGCGGAGGGTGGAAGACTGAAGCTTTCTTT
CDR3: CASSAGGGWKTEAFF
V: TRBV7-6
length: 15
size: few
D: .
J: TRBJ1-1

DNA: TGTGCCAGCAGTGAGGGATCTCTCCCCCTCCACTTT
CDR3: CASSEGSLPLHF
V: TRBV25-1
length: 12
size: .
D: .
J: TRBJ1-6

DNA: TGTGCCAGCAGCTTAACAAATCCACCGGGACTTCAGTACTTC
CDR3: CASSLTNPPGLQYF
V: TRBV7-8
length: 14
size: .
D: .
J: TRBJ2-5

DNA: TGCGCCAGCAGTCCCCCGGCGCTGGACGGAAGAAACATTCAGTGCTTC
CDR3: CASSPPALDGRNIQCF
V: TRBV23-1
length: 16
size: .
D: .
J: TRBJ2-4

DNA: TGTGCCAGCAGTTACAGGGACTACACTGAAGCTTTCTTT
CDR3: CASSYRDYTEAFF
V: TRBV6-5
length: 13
size: few
D: .
J: TRBJ1-1

DNA: TGTGCCAGCAGCTCATACAGGGACACCGGGGAGCTGTTTTTT
CDR3: CASSSYRDTGELFF
V: TRBV7-9
length: 14
size: few
D: .
J: TRBJ2-2

DNA: TGTGCCAGCAGTTCCGCGGGGGGGTGGGAGACCCAGTACTTC
CDR3: CASSSAGGWETQYF
V: TRBV5-5
length: 14
size: .
D: TRBD2
J: TRBJ2-5

DNA: TGCGCCAGCATCTTTTTGAGCGGGACGGCGGATGAGCAGTTCTTC
CDR3: CASIFLSGTADEQFF
V: TRBV10-1
length: 15
size: .
D: TRBD2
J: TRBJ2-1

DNA: TGCGCCAGCAGAGTCTCGGGAGGGCCCTCGGAGACCCAGTACTTC
CDR3: CASRVSGGPSETQYF
V: TRBV5-1
length: 15
size: .
D: TRBD2
J: TRBJ2-5

DNA: TGTGCCACCCGGTCAGAAAGCTCCTACAATGAGCAGTTCTTC
CDR3: CATRSESSYNEQFF
V: TRBV24-1
length: 14
size: few
D: .
J: TRBJ2-1

DNA: TGTGCCAGCAGTGAATCGGGGGTAGCGGCAGATACGCAGTATTTT
CDR3: CASSESGVAADTQYF
V: TRBV2
length: 15
size: few
D: .
J: TRBJ2-3

DNA: TGTGCCAGCAGTTTTGTCCTAGCGGGAGACCCCTACAATGAGCAGTTCTTC
CDR3: CASSFVLAGDPYNEQFF
V: TRBV12-3/TRBV12-4
length: 17
size: .
D: TRBD2
J: TRBJ2-1

DNA: TGTGCCAGCAGCTTTCCTAGCGGGACCCCGGGGAATGAGCAGTTCTTC
CDR3: CASSFPSGTPGNEQFF
V: TRBV9
length: 16
size: few
D: TRBD2
J: TRBJ2-1

DNA: TGCGCCAGCAGCTTGCACGGGAGCGGCAATGAGCAGTTCTTC
CDR3: CASSLHGSGNEQFF
V: TRBV5-1
length: 14
size: .
D: .
J: TRBJ2-1

DNA: TGCAGCGTTGAAGATCATAGGACAGGGGTGGTCGGGGAGCTGTTTTTT
CDR3: CSVEDHRTGVVGELFF
V: TRBV29-1
length: 16
size: .
D: TRBD1
J: TRBJ2-2

DNA: TGTGCCAGCAGTGAACAGGCCGGGTCGAGTGAGCAGTTCTTC
CDR3: CASSEQAGSSEQFF
V: TRBV2
length: 14
size: .
D: .
J: TRBJ2-1

DNA: TGCAGCGTTGAGCGGGTGAGATTCAATGAGCAGTTCTTC
CDR3: CSVERVRFNEQFF
V: TRBV29-1
length: 13
size: few
D: .
J: TRBJ2-1

DNA: TGCAGTGCTAGTGGGACAGGGGGCTATGGCTACACCTTC
CDR3: CSASGTGGYGYTF
V: TRBV20-1
length: 13
size: .
D: TRBD1
J: TRBJ1-2

DNA: TGCAGTGCTAGGGGACAGTTTCAAAACTATGGCTACACCTTC
CDR3: CSARGQFQNYGYTF
V: TRBV20-1
length: 14
size: once
D: TRBD1
J: TRBJ1-2

DNA: TGTGCCAGCAGCGTGGGGACTAGCGGGAGCTATGAGCAGTTCTTC
CDR3: CASSVGTSGSYEQFF
V: TRBV9
length: 15
size: .
D: TRBD2
J: TRBJ2-1

DNA: TGCAGTGCTAACCGGGGAACCCAGGAGACCCAGTACTTC
CDR3: CSANRGTQETQYF
V: TRBV20-1
length: 13
size: .
D: .
J: TRBJ2-5

DNA: TGCAGCGTTGAGCTCGGGAGGGCCATTCGCGAGCAGTACTTC
CDR3: CSVELGRAIREQYF
V: TRBV29-1
length: 14
size: few
D: TRBD2
J: TRBJ2-7

DNA: TGCGCCAGCAGCTTGGCTTTGGTGGGGCCTAGCGGGAGCTACGAGCAGTACTTC
CDR3: CASSLALVGPSGSYEQYF
V: TRBV5-1
length: 18
size: .
D: TRBD2
J: TRBJ2-7

DNA: TGTGCCAGCAGCCACAGAGCGGGATCCTACGAGCAGTACTTC
CDR3: CASSHRAGSYEQYF
V: TRBV5-5
length: 14
size: many
D: TRBD2
J: TRBJ2-7

DNA: TGTGCCAGCAGCCAAGATCTGGGGCGGCCGAGCTCCTACAATGAGCAGTTCTTC
CDR3: CASSQDLGRPSSYNEQFF
V: TRBV4-2
length: 18
size: .
D: .
J: TRBJ2-1